This T cell receptor beta chain was identified in a study of T cell clonotyping in hematopoietic cell transplantation. Time point reported: recipient sample about 28 days before transplant, after cytoreduction. Sequenced by immunoSEQ multiplex PCR; TCRdb stores in-frame clones only, minus some. The table lists tens of thousands of clones, around 84% of them singletons. V gave up 4 bases and J gave up 6 bases, with 10 bases separating them. This CDR3 contains 12 residues. The germline CDR1 and CDR2 sequences are ENHRY and SYGVKD. This specimen consisted of peripheral blood mononuclear cells, obtained before stem cell transplant. V and J are TRBV10-3 and TRBJ2-7, with D tentatively TRBD2 (5 bases). This receptor was obtained from a man aged 55 to 70 with biphenotypic leukemia. Some clones in this sample may be carry-over from other donors' samples. Here the CDR3 reads CAISGELLEQYF. The CDR3 nucleotides are TGTGCCATCAGTGGGGAGTTGCTCGAGCAGTACTTC.